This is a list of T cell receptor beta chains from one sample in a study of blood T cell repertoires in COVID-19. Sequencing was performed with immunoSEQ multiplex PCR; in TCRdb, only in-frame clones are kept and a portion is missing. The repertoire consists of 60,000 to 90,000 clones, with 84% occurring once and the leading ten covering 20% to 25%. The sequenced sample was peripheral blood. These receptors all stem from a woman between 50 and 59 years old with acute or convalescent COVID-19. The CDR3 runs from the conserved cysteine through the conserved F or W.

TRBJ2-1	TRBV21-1	CASSKKEDFSYNEQFF
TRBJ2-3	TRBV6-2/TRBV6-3	CASSYPSGTGTDTQYF
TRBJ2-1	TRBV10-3	CAIGTSGGNEQFF
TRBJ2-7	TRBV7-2	CASSHTSGHTYEQYF
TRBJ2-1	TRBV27	CASRLSYRGYNEQFF
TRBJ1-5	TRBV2	CASSDRDRVQPQHF
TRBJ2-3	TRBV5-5	CASSLGSSTDTQYF
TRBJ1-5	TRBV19	CASSRQAGNQPQHF
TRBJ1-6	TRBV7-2	CASSLSTGAYSPLHF
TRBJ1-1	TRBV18	CASSQVISGTLNTEAFF
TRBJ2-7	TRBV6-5	CASGTGTNRDGEQYF
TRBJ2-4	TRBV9	CASSSHGAGGRTDIQYF
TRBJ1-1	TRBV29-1	CSVRRGRGTEAFF
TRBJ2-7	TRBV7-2	CASSPPWWLANYEQYF
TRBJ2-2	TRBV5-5	CASSLFYRGHTGELFF
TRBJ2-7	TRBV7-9	CASSRGETYEQYF
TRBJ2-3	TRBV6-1	CASSDGPWDTQYF
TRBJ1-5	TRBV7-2	CASSPGGFYQPQHF
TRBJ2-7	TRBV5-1	CASSLAGRGSGYEQYF
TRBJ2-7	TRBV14	CASSHDRTGGYYEQYF
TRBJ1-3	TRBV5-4	CASSLVGRASGNTIYF
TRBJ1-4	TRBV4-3	CASSQDPRGGEKLFF
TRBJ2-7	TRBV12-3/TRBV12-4	CASSLVGSEQYF
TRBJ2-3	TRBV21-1	CASSKGVGEGTDTQYF
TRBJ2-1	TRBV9	CASSALSSYNEQFF
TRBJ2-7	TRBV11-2	CASSRQSRQGEQYF
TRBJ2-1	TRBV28	CASHTAASGDNEQFF
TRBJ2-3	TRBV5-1	CASSLEGGRTDTQYF
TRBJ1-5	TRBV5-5	CASSLRGSNQPQHF
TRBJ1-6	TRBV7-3	CASSFGGDNSPLHF
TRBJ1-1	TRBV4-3	CASSQDQGRDALLNTEAFF
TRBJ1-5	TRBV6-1	CASSDRGKQPQHF
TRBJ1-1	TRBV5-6	CASSSSPSTEAFF
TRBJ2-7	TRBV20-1	CSGGDSYEQYF
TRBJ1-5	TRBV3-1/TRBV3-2	CASSQTGNQPQHF
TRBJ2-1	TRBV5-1	CASSLVAGMNNEQFF
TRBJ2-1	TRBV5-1	CASSLKGGSYNEQFF
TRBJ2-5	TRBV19	CASSTHSGTGDETQYF
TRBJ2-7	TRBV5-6	CASSQNPGSSYEQYF
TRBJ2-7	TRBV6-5	CASSLQDEQYF
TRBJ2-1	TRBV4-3	CASSPLLTSGNEQFF
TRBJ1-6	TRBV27	CASSLEEGRGSPLHF
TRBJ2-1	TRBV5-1	CASSSGLTLASYNEQFF
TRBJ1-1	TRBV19	CASRQGVSDLGNTEAFF
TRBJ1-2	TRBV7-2	CASSLAVTGPAYGYTF
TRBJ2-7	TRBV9	CASSPRDSSYEQYF
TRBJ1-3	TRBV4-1	CASSQGILGAKPLGNTIYF
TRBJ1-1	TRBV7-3	CASSLSTVTEAFF
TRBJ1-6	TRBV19	CASTRSSYNSPLHF
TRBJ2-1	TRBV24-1	CATSGLAGTYNEQFF
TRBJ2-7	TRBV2	CASREGLGSHEQYF
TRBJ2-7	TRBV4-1	CASSQDFASRSYEQYF
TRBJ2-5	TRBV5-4	CASSLGAGGLQETQYF
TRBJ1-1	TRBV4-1	CASSQAGMGNTEAFF
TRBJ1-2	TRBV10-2	CASSDGHPNYGYTF
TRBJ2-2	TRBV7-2	CASSSRVSGELFF
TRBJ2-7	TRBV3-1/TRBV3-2	CASSQDSVTLGEQYF
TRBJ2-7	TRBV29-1	CSVGELAGEYEQYF
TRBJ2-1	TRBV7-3	CASSLRATSGMNEQFF
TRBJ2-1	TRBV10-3	CAASGGNEQFF